This T cell receptor beta chain stems from a study of blood T cell repertoires in COVID-19. Overall study: Sources were T cells, B-cell-depleted T cells, or PBMCs; the material itself was cDNA or gDNA.

Original handling: Counts of nucleated cells, estimated from reference gene primer amplification, were obtained. Profiled with immunoSEQ multiplex PCR; TCRdb holds only in-frame clones, not every one. Clone size and V and J calls were adopted from that table, with D and trimming inferred from the DNA. The data contain 200,000 to 250,000 clones, 85% to 90% of them singletons. Trimming pared 3 bases from V and 10 bases from J, leaving 12 bases between. The length of the CDR3 is 13 residues. Germline V lookup: CDR1 LNHDA, CDR2 SQIVND (reference sequence). The sample taken for sequencing was peripheral blood. J is TRBJ1-4 and V is TRBV19; D possibly corresponds to TRBD1 (6 bases). The TCR sequence derives from an older woman with acute or convalescent COVID-19. The CDR3 coding sequence is TGTGCCAGTAGTATGGGGGCTGGCGGAAAACTGTTTTTT. It encodes CASSMGAGGKLFF.